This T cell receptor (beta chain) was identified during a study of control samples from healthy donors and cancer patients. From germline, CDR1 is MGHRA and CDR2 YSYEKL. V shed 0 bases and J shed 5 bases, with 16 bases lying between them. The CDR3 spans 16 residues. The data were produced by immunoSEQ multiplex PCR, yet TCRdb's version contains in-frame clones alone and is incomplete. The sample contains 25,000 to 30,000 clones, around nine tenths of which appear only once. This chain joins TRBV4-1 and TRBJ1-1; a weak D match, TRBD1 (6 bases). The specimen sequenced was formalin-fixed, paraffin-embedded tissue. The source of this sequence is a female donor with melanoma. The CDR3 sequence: CASSQDIQGPRTEAFF. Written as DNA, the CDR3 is TGCGCCAGCAGCCAAGATATTCAGGGGCCGAGGACTGAAGCTTTCTTT.